The 20 T cell receptor beta chains below all came from one sample that was sequenced in a study of post-analysis software for immune sequencing data. Overall study findings and caveats: Elevated frequency relative to controls characterized several TRBV segments in patients, TRBV5-6, TRBV5-1 and TRBV20-1 among them.

These receptors have no known antigen. TCR beta cDNA libraries had unique molecular identifiers. A single record per CDR3 protein comes from TCRdb applying MiXCR to the PCR reads. The table has roughly 540,000 distinct CDR3 sequences, under 40% seen once; the top ten hold less than 6%. What was sequenced was blood. These receptor sequences come from a girl younger than 18 with multiple sclerosis.

This sequence joins TRBV6-5 and TRBJ2-7, with D possibly matching TRBD2 (6 bases). Germline V gene sequence: CDR1 MNHEY, CDR2 SVGAGI. The CDR3 spans 14 residues. Trimming shortened V by 6 bases and J by 6 bases, and 18 bases separated the two germline ends. The DNA for the CDR3 is TGTGCCAGCAGGGCCTCCCAGGTCGGGGGCGAGCAGTACTTC. Its translation: CASRASQVGGEQYF.

The sample holds a few counts of this clonotype. The chain uses TRBV20-1 and TRBJ2-1, with D unclear. V was cut by 2 bases and J by 0 bases, with 5 bases left in between. This CDR3 contains 13 residues. Germline CDR1 reads DFQATT; CDR2 reads SNEGSKA (reference sequence). CDR3 amino acids: CSARRYSYNEQFF. In nucleotides, the CDR3 is TGCAGTGCTAGAAGATACTCCTACAATGAGCAGTTCTTC.

This clonotype was recorded a few times. The J gene is TRBJ2-1, the V gene TRBV9; 12 nucleotides match TRBD2. Germline V gene lookup returns CDR1 SGDLS and CDR2 YYNGEE. With 1 base clipped from V and 6 bases from J, the junction kept 2 bases outside the gene matches. This CDR3 comprises 15 residues. This CDR3 is CASSVPSGGANEQFF. The CDR3 DNA follows: TGTGCCAGCAGCGTACCTAGCGGGGGGGCCAATGAGCAGTTCTTC. The full variable domain, in which reference TRBV9 and TRBJ2-1 provide the parts outside the CDR3, is DSGVTQTPKHLITATGQRVTLRCSPRSGDLSVYWYQQSLDQGLQFLIQYYNGEERAKGNILERFSAQQFPDLHSELNLSSLELGDSALYFCASSVPSGGANEQFFGPGTRLTVL.

This clonotype was seen only a few times. V is TRBV11-2 and J is TRBJ2-1; D might be TRBD2 (6 bases). Germline lookup yields CDR1 SGHAT and CDR2 FQNNGV. CDR3 length equals 16 residues. V gave up 5 bases and J gave up 7 bases, with 21 bases separating them. CDR3 amino acids: CASSPGVTGAGNEQFF. The CDR3 DNA sequence: TGTGCCAGCAGCCCCGGGGTGACCGGGGCGGGGAATGAGCAGTTCTTC.

This clonotype occurred a few times. This sequence joins TRBV4-1 and TRBJ2-5, with 11 bases identical to TRBD2. CDR1 MGHRA and CDR2 YSYEKL come from the germline V gene. The CDR3 runs to 18 residues. J was trimmed by 5 bases and V by 0 bases; bases with no gene match: 11. CDR3 loop: CASSQELASGGNLETQYF. In DNA form, the CDR3 reads TGCGCCAGCAGCCAAGAGTTGGCTAGCGGGGGGAATCTGGAGACCCAGTACTTC.

This sequence joins TRBV20-1 and TRBJ2-7; the D gene could be TRBD1 or TRBD2 (6 bases each). Germline CDR1 DFQATT, CDR2 SNEGSKA (reference sequence). The ends were cut back, 1 base at V and 4 bases at J, with 29 bases in the middle. This CDR3 spans 19 amino acids. CDR3 sequence reads: CSARVRAREGGRRGYEQYF. Here the CDR3 DNA reads TGCAGTGCTAGAGTTAGGGCTCGAGAAGGGGGGCGCAGGGGTTACGAGCAGTACTTC.

In the case of this clonotype: An end of the junction differs from the germline gene, which may be a read error. The rearrangement uses TRBV3-1 and TRBJ1-4; tentative D call: TRBD1 (5 bases). The CDR3 sequence is 13 residues long. The germline CDR1 and CDR2 sequences are LGHDT and YNNKEL (reference sequence). This CDR3 is CVSSQRGGEKLFF. The CDR3 region has the DNA TGTGTCAGCAGCCAACGGGGGGGTGAAAAACTGTTTTTT.

The CDR3 region has the DNA TGTGCCAGCAATCTTCGCTTCAGGGGCGATGAGCAGTTCTTC. The encoded protein is CASNLRFRGDEQFF. The chain is built from TRBV6-1 and TRBJ2-1; tentatively, D is TRBD1 (6 bases). CDR3 length: 14 residues. Trimming left V 7 bases short and J 8 bases short, with 18 bases between. Germline loops: CDR1 MNHNS, CDR2 SASEGT.

A few counts support this clonotype. V is TRBV15 and J is TRBJ1-2, with D possibly matching TRBD1 (5 bases). The CDR3 spans 14 residues. V was trimmed by 3 bases and J by 1 base, leaving 9 bases between them. Germline V CDR1 and CDR2: LNHNV, YYDKDF (reference sequence). The CDR3 DNA follows: TGTGCCACCAGCAGGGAACAGGTTAACTATGGCTACACCTTC. This sequence encodes CATSREQVNYGYTF.

This chain uses TRBV19 with TRBJ1-4, with 7 bases fitting TRBD1. The germline V gene has CDR1 LNHDA and CDR2 SQIVND (reference sequence). The CDR3 is 13 amino acids. V lost 7 bases and J lost 6; bases outside the gene matches: 5. The CDR3 sequence: CASMDRPHEKLFF. As DNA, the CDR3 is TGTGCCAGTATGGACAGGCCGCATGAAAAACTGTTTTTT.

This clonotype showed up just a few times. V gene TRBV10-3 combines with J gene TRBJ2-3; D is uncertain. The ends were cut back, 0 bases at V and 7 bases at J, with 11 bases in the middle. Germline V gene sequence: CDR1 ENHRY, CDR2 SYGVKD. The CDR3 has 14 amino acids. The CDR3 DNA is TGTGCCATCAGTGAGTCGACGGCAGGCAATACGCAGTATTTT. Amino acid sequence: CAISESTAGNTQYF.

This clonotype was detected a few times. This chain links TRBV12-3 or TRBV12-4 with TRBJ2-5, with 9 nucleotides matching TRBD2. The CDR3 covers 17 residues. The V segment lost 5 bases and the J segment 2 bases; nucleotides outside the gene matches: 12. For the CDR3, the DNA is TGTGCCAGCAGTCCCAAGCTGGGTAGCGGGGGACAAGAGACCCAGTACTTC. The encoded protein is CASSPKLGSGGQETQYF.

The sample holds a few counts of this clonotype. The genes are TRBV5-1 and TRBJ2-5, with 7 bases matching TRBD2. Trimming cost V 5 bases and J 2 bases; bases outside gene matches: 9. The germline V gene has CDR1 SGHRS and CDR2 YFSETQ. This CDR3 comprises 15 residues. The DNA of the CDR3 is TGCGCCAGCAGGTCCGGGACTACCTCACAAGAGACCCAGTACTTC. Its translation is CASRSGTTSQETQYF. Full variable domain (outside the CDR3, taken from reference TRBV5-1 and TRBJ2-5): KAGVTQTPRYLIKTRGQQVTLSCSPISGHRSVSWYQQTPGQGLQFLFEYFSETQRNKGNFPGRFSGRQFSNSRSEMNVSTLELGDSALYLCASRSGTTSQETQYFGPGTRLLVL.

This chain connects TRBV4-2 to TRBJ1-1; no definite D call. The CDR3 runs to 14 residues. V lost 2 bases and J 6 bases, leaving 13 bases between the germline ends. The germline V gene encodes CDR1 LGHNA and CDR2 YNFKEQ. This CDR3 is CASSQKAVWAEAFF. The CDR3 DNA follows: TGTGCCAGCAGCCAAAAGGCCGTCTGGGCTGAAGCTTTCTTT.

This chain connects TRBV4-1 to TRBJ2-7; D assignment may be TRBD1 or TRBD2 (5 bases each). This CDR3 spans 15 amino acids. V lost 0 bases and J 3 bases, leaving 12 bases between the germline ends. CDR1 is MGHRA, CDR2 YSYEKL, per germline. The DNA for the CDR3 is TGCGCCAGCAGCCAAGATCGGGGCAGAAACTACGAGCAGTACTTC. As protein: CASSQDRGRNYEQYF.

The table lists this clonotype with a few counts. This chain joins TRBV12-3 or TRBV12-4 and TRBJ2-6; 12 nucleotides line up with TRBD1. V lost 6 bases and J lost 4; bases outside the gene matches: 1. The CDR3 runs 15 residues. The chain's CDR3 is CASSGTGGGANVLTF. The CDR3 DNA reads TGTGCCAGCAGCGGGACAGGGGGCGGGGCCAACGTCCTGACTTTC.

At least ten counts were recorded for this clonotype. The chain couples TRBV29-1 to TRBJ2-7; TRBD1 agrees at 11 bases. V lost 4 bases, J lost 7 bases, and 9 bases stayed unmatched. This CDR3 spans 14 amino acids. The germline V gene encodes CDR1 SQVTM and CDR2 ANQGSEA. CDR3 protein: CSVVSGQGAREQYF. The CDR3, as DNA: TGCAGCGTTGTGTCTGGACAGGGGGCGCGGGAGCAGTACTTC.

The V and J genes are TRBV29-1 and TRBJ2-7, with D tentatively TRBD1 or TRBD2 (6 bases each). TRBJ2-5 explains the end of the DNA better; the J call may be wrong. Germline assignment: CDR1 SQVTM and CDR2 ANQGSEA. This CDR3 has 14 residues. CDR3 coding DNA: TGCAGCGGGGGGGCGGAGGACCCCCAAGAGACCCAGTACTTC. It yields the protein CSGGAEDPQETQYF.

The chain has TRBV24-1 and TRBJ1-5, with 7 bases aligning to TRBD1. There are 15 residues in the CDR3. Per the germline V gene, CDR1 is KGHDR and CDR2 is SFDVKD. The V and J ends lost 4 bases and 5 bases, in that order; junction bases with no gene match: 7. Here the CDR3 DNA reads TGTGCCACCAGTGACCCCGGACAGGACGATCAGCCCCAGCATTTT. Residues: CATSDPGQDDQPQHF.

The J gene is TRBJ2-1, the V gene TRBV20-1, with 8 bases matching TRBD2. This CDR3 region has 13 residues. Germline CDR1 is DFQATT and CDR2 is SNEGSKA (reference sequence). Trimming removed 2 bases from V and 6 bases from J; junction bases left unmatched: 3. The CDR3 loop reads CSARLAGGNEQFF. The CDR3 DNA follows: TGCAGTGCTAGACTTGCGGGGGGCAATGAGCAGTTCTTC.